These T cell receptor beta chains were read from a single sample in a study of T cells in Graves' hyperthyroidism and ophthalmopathy. TCRdb redid the calling of the multiplex PCR reads with MiXCR, one entry per CDR3 protein. The sample contains approximately 510,000 distinct CDR3 sequences, around 43% of which appear only once. Input material: peripheral blood or thyroid tissue (not recorded which). The receptor source for this set is an adult woman with Graves' disease, either hyperthyroidism or ophthalmopathy (not recorded which). CDR3s include the opening cysteine and the closing phenylalanine or tryptophan. The D gene is left open where the match is weak. Expanded clones get a size class; other rows say once, few or many, or leave the size out.

V gene: TRBV20-1; J gene: TRBJ1-1; clone size: once; D gene: -; CDR3 protein: CSARSGGMNTEAFF; CDR3 DNA: TGCAGTGCTAGGTCGGGGGGGATGAACACTGAAGCTTTCTTT
V gene: TRBV2; J gene: TRBJ1-3; clone size: -; D gene: TRBD1; CDR3 protein: CASSYDRGAGNTIYF; CDR3 DNA: TGTGCCAGCAGTTACGACAGGGGGGCTGGAAACACCATATATTTT
V gene: TRBV20-1; J gene: TRBJ2-7; clone size: many; D gene: TRBD1; CDR3 protein: CSAWDSTAYEQYF; CDR3 DNA: TGCAGTGCTTGGGACAGTACCGCCTACGAGCAGTACTTC
V gene: TRBV28; J gene: TRBJ1-2; clone size: -; D gene: -; CDR3 protein: CASHDLQGYYGYTF; CDR3 DNA: TGTGCCAGCCACGACCTTCAGGGGTACTATGGCTACACCTTC
V gene: TRBV19; J gene: TRBJ1-1; clone size: -; D gene: -; CDR3 protein: CASSSGTTAGGSTEAFF; CDR3 DNA: TGTGCCAGTAGTAGCGGCACCACTGCCGGCGGGAGCACTGAAGCTTTCTTT
V gene: TRBV24-1; J gene: TRBJ2-5; clone size: -; D gene: -; CDR3 protein: CATSDATSREQETQYF; CDR3 DNA: TGTGCCACCAGTGATGCTACCAGCAGGGAACAAGAGACCCAGTACTTC
V gene: TRBV29-1; J gene: TRBJ1-2; clone size: many; D gene: -; CDR3 protein: CSVEDVHHYGYTF; CDR3 DNA: TGCAGCGTTGAAGATGTCCACCACTATGGCTACACCTTC
V gene: TRBV20-1; J gene: TRBJ2-7; clone size: many; D gene: -; CDR3 protein: CSARTGPGREQYF; CDR3 DNA: TGCAGTGCTAGAACCGGCCCGGGCCGGGAGCAGTACTTC
V gene: TRBV13; J gene: TRBJ2-7; clone size: many; D gene: TRBD2; CDR3 protein: CASSSNGLAAPYEQYF; CDR3 DNA: TGTGCCAGCAGCTCCAACGGACTAGCGGCCCCCTACGAGCAGTACTTC
V gene: TRBV29-1; J gene: TRBJ2-7; clone size: -; D gene: TRBD1; CDR3 protein: CSAGGYAGATIYEQYF; CDR3 DNA: TGCAGCGCAGGGGGTTATGCCGGGGCTACCATTTACGAGCAGTACTTC
V gene: TRBV15; J gene: TRBJ1-4; clone size: -; D gene: -; CDR3 protein: CATMGERRDEKLFF; CDR3 DNA: TGTGCCACCATGGGGGAGCGTCGTGATGAAAAACTGTTTTTT
V gene: TRBV6-6; J gene: TRBJ1-5; clone size: few; D gene: -; CDR3 protein: CASRNRDSNQPQHF; CDR3 DNA: TGTGCCAGCAGAAACCGGGACAGCAATCAGCCCCAGCATTTT
V gene: TRBV2; J gene: TRBJ1-1; clone size: -; D gene: -; CDR3 protein: CAREDNGENTEAFF; CDR3 DNA: TGTGCCAGGGAGGACAACGGGGAGAACACTGAAGCTTTCTTT
V gene: TRBV24-1; J gene: TRBJ1-2; clone size: once; D gene: -; CDR3 protein: CATSGTKGNYGYTF; CDR3 DNA: TGTGCCACCAGTGGGACCAAGGGGAACTATGGCTACACCTTC
V gene: TRBV14; J gene: TRBJ1-6; clone size: -; D gene: -; CDR3 protein: CASSQAWGVYSPLHF; CDR3 DNA: TGTGCCAGCAGCCAAGCTTGGGGGGTCTATTCACCCCTCCACTTT
V gene: TRBV24-1; J gene: TRBJ1-2; clone size: few; D gene: -; CDR3 protein: CATSDTGSYGGYTF; CDR3 DNA: TGTGCCACCAGTGACACAGGGTCCTATGGGGGCTACACCTTC
V gene: TRBV20-1; J gene: TRBJ2-5; clone size: -; D gene: -; CDR3 protein: CSVLIRGRETQYF; CDR3 DNA: TGCAGTGTCCTAATCAGGGGTCGGGAGACCCAGTACTTC
V gene: TRBV29-1; J gene: TRBJ2-5; clone size: once; D gene: TRBD2; CDR3 protein: CSAIRLAGGETQYF; CDR3 DNA: TGCAGCGCCATACGACTAGCGGGAGGGGAGACCCAGTACTTC
V gene: TRBV19; J gene: TRBJ1-5; clone size: few; D gene: -; CDR3 protein: CASNTGSPQPQHF; CDR3 DNA: TGTGCCAGTAATACAGGGTCGCCTCAGCCCCAGCATTTT
V gene: TRBV6-6; J gene: TRBJ1-6; clone size: many; D gene: -; CDR3 protein: CASTKPGAGQSPLHF; CDR3 DNA: TGTGCCAGCACCAAACCGGGGGCCGGTCAATCACCCCTCCACTTT
V gene: TRBV5-1; J gene: TRBJ2-6; clone size: -; D gene: TRBD1; CDR3 protein: CAIRDSAGANVLTF; CDR3 DNA: TGCGCCATCCGGGACAGTGCTGGGGCCAACGTCCTGACTTTC
V gene: TRBV4-2; J gene: TRBJ2-2; clone size: many; D gene: -; CDR3 protein: CASRFLEGKDTGELFF; CDR3 DNA: TGTGCCAGCAGATTTTTAGAGGGAAAGGACACCGGGGAGCTGTTTTTT
V gene: TRBV29-1; J gene: TRBJ2-7; clone size: -; D gene: -; CDR3 protein: CSSRVRHEQYF; CDR3 DNA: TGCAGTAGCAGGGTTCGGCACGAGCAGTACTTC
V gene: TRBV7-3; J gene: TRBJ2-1; clone size: -; D gene: -; CDR3 protein: CASSLFLDNEQFF; CDR3 DNA: TGTGCCAGCAGCTTATTTTTAGACAATGAGCAGTTCTTC
V gene: TRBV7-2; J gene: TRBJ1-5; clone size: -; D gene: -; CDR3 protein: CASSLAETAWDKTYSNQPQHF; CDR3 DNA: TGTGCCAGCAGCTTAGCGGAAACCGCCTGGGACAAGACATATAGCAATCAGCCCCAGCATTTT
V gene: TRBV10-1; J gene: TRBJ1-1; clone size: -; D gene: -; CDR3 protein: CASKTGWSTEAFF; CDR3 DNA: TGCGCCAGTAAAACAGGGTGGAGCACTGAAGCTTTCTTT
V gene: TRBV7-3; J gene: TRBJ2-3; clone size: -; D gene: -; CDR3 protein: CASSPSATDTQYF; CDR3 DNA: TGTGCCAGCAGCCCGTCGGCTACAGATACGCAGTATTTT
V gene: TRBV5-1; J gene: TRBJ2-5; clone size: -; D gene: -; CDR3 protein: CASSLRGAIGQETQYF; CDR3 DNA: TGTGCCAGCAGCTTGAGGGGGGCGATAGGCCAAGAGACCCAGTACTTC
V gene: TRBV4-1; J gene: TRBJ1-5; clone size: few; D gene: -; CDR3 protein: CASSQDPGINQPQHF; CDR3 DNA: TGCGCCAGCAGCCAAGATCCCGGAATCAATCAGCCCCAGCATTTT
V gene: TRBV20-1; J gene: TRBJ2-5; clone size: many; D gene: TRBD2; CDR3 protein: CSARAGTSVQETQYF; CDR3 DNA: TGCAGTGCTAGAGCCGGGACTAGCGTACAAGAGACCCAGTACTTC
V gene: TRBV9; J gene: TRBJ2-3; clone size: once; D gene: -; CDR3 protein: CASSVKWADTQYF; CDR3 DNA: TGTGCCAGCAGCGTTAAATGGGCAGATACGCAGTATTTT
V gene: TRBV2; J gene: TRBJ2-5; clone size: many; D gene: TRBD2; CDR3 protein: CASSSGLAGGGAGETQYF; CDR3 DNA: TGTGCCAGCAGTTCTGGACTAGCGGGAGGGGGAGCTGGGGAGACCCAGTACTTC
V gene: TRBV7-9; J gene: TRBJ1-2; clone size: many; D gene: -; CDR3 protein: CASSPYDYGYTF; CDR3 DNA: TGTGCCAGCAGCCCCTACGACTATGGCTACACCTTC
V gene: TRBV7-2; J gene: TRBJ2-7; clone size: -; D gene: -; CDR3 protein: CASSVPAYEQYF; CDR3 DNA: TGTGCCAGCAGCGTACCGGCGTACGAGCAGTACTTC
V gene: TRBV28; J gene: TRBJ1-1; clone size: few; D gene: -; CDR3 protein: CASSPRHLSYTEAFF; CDR3 DNA: TGTGCCAGCAGCCCCCGACACCTCTCGTACACTGAAGCTTTCTTT
V gene: TRBV6-2/TRBV6-3; J gene: TRBJ1-2; clone size: -; D gene: TRBD1; CDR3 protein: CASSYTRGQNYGYTF; CDR3 DNA: TGTGCCAGCAGTTACACCAGGGGGCAGAACTATGGCTACACCTTC
V gene: TRBV7-2; J gene: TRBJ2-7; clone size: -; D gene: -; CDR3 protein: CASSLVAGRSYEQYF; CDR3 DNA: TGTGCCAGCAGCTTAGTCGCTGGACGCTCCTACGAGCAGTACTTC
V gene: TRBV24-1; J gene: TRBJ2-7; clone size: few; D gene: -; CDR3 protein: CATPLSSYEQYF; CDR3 DNA: TGTGCCACCCCCCTAAGCTCCTACGAGCAGTACTTC
V gene: TRBV7-9; J gene: TRBJ2-6; clone size: -; D gene: -; CDR3 protein: CASSLAGSGSYVLTF; CDR3 DNA: TGTGCCAGCAGCTTAGCCGGATCAGGATCCTACGTCCTGACTTTC
V gene: TRBV5-1; J gene: TRBJ1-5; clone size: many; D gene: -; CDR3 protein: CASSSDRNQPQHF; CDR3 DNA: TGCGCCAGCAGCTCAGACAGGAATCAGCCCCAGCATTTT
V gene: TRBV5-8; J gene: TRBJ2-5; clone size: many; D gene: TRBD2; CDR3 protein: CASSLGHSGSWETQYF; CDR3 DNA: TGTGCCAGCAGCTTGGGTCATAGCGGGAGCTGGGAGACCCAGTACTTC
V gene: TRBV7-2; J gene: TRBJ2-7; clone size: -; D gene: -; CDR3 protein: CASSFSGASPYEQYF; CDR3 DNA: TGTGCCAGCAGCTTCAGTGGGGCATCCCCCTACGAGCAGTACTTC
V gene: TRBV19; J gene: TRBJ1-1; clone size: -; D gene: TRBD1; CDR3 protein: CASRARDRNTEAFF; CDR3 DNA: TGTGCCAGTCGAGCCCGGGACAGGAACACTGAAGCTTTCTTT
V gene: TRBV19; J gene: TRBJ2-2; clone size: -; D gene: -; CDR3 protein: CASSIGPGELFF; CDR3 DNA: TGTGCCAGTAGTATAGGGCCCGGGGAGCTGTTTTTT
V gene: TRBV2; J gene: TRBJ2-7; clone size: -; D gene: -; CDR3 protein: CASSLLLPKGEQYF; CDR3 DNA: TGTGCCAGCAGCTTGTTGTTACCGAAAGGCGAGCAGTACTTC
V gene: TRBV6-4; J gene: TRBJ1-2; clone size: -; D gene: -; CDR3 protein: CASSDGGRGYTF; CDR3 DNA: TGTGCCAGCAGTGACGGGGGTCGGGGCTACACCTTC
V gene: TRBV20-1; J gene: TRBJ2-5; clone size: many; D gene: -; CDR3 protein: CSARGPAPGETQYF; CDR3 DNA: TGCAGTGCCAGAGGACCCGCCCCGGGGGAGACCCAGTACTTC
V gene: TRBV20-1; J gene: TRBJ1-1; clone size: few; D gene: -; CDR3 protein: CSARDLKNTEAFF; CDR3 DNA: TGCAGTGCTAGAGATCTTAAGAACACTGAAGCTTTCTTT
V gene: TRBV10-3; J gene: TRBJ1-1; clone size: once; D gene: TRBD1; CDR3 protein: CATLSRTGMNTEAFF; CDR3 DNA: TGTGCAACCCTAAGCAGGACAGGCATGAACACTGAAGCTTTCTTT
V gene: TRBV7-8; J gene: TRBJ1-2; clone size: -; D gene: -; CDR3 protein: CASSFQQAPGAWYTF; CDR3 DNA: TGTGCCAGCAGTTTTCAACAGGCCCCCGGGGCTTGGTACACCTTC